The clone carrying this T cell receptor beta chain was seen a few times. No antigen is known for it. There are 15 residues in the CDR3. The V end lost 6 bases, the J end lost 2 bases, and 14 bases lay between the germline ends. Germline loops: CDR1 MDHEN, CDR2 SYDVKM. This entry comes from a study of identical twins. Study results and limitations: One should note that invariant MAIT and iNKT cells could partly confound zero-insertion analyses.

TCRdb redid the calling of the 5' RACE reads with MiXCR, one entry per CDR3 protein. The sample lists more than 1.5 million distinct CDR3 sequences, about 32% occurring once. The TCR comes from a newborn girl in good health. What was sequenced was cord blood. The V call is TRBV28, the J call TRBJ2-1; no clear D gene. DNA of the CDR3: TGTGCCAGCAGATGGACCGTTCAACCCTACAATGAGCAGTTCTTC. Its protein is CASRWTVQPYNEQFF.